The 19 T cell receptor beta chains listed next were all sequenced from one sample in a study of blood T cell repertoires in COVID-19. Produced via immunoSEQ multiplex PCR; TCRdb's table is partial and in-frame only. The table has about 48,000 clones, 80% to 85% seen once. Material: peripheral blood. Receptor source: a man in his 70s with acute or convalescent COVID-19.

V usage is TRBV30 and J usage is TRBJ1-2, with TRBD1 identical over 10 bases. V lost 1 base, J lost 7 bases, and 9 bases stayed unmatched. Germline V CDR1 and CDR2: GTSNPN, SVGIG (reference sequence). This CDR3 spans 15 amino acids. The CDR3: CAWSAMGTGVGGYTF. Written as DNA, the CDR3 is TGTGCCTGGAGTGCCATGGGGACAGGGGTCGGTGGCTACACCTTC.

This sequence joins TRBV5-8 and TRBJ1-2; the match to TRBD1 covers 12 bases. J was trimmed by 4 bases and V by 1 base; bases with no gene match: 2. Germline loops: CDR1 SGHTS, CDR2 YDEGEE. This CDR3 is built from 15 residues. The CDR3 DNA reads as TGTGCCAGCAGCTTGATGGGACAGGGGGCCTATGGCTACACCTTC. It is translated as CASSLMGQGAYGYTF.

The chain links TRBV4-3 to TRBJ2-3; TRBD2 matches 12 bases. The CDR3 has 15 residues. Germline trimming cut 5 bases from V and 2 bases from J; bases unmatched to any gene: 2. In germline, CDR1 is LGHNA, CDR2 YSLEER. This CDR3 reads CASSSSGGVTDTQYF. The DNA of the CDR3 is TGCGCCAGCAGCTCTAGCGGGGGGGTCACAGATACGCAGTATTTT.

This clone came up once. This chain uses TRBV6-2 or TRBV6-3 with TRBJ2-3; 7 nucleotides agree with TRBD1. Germline V gene data show CDR1 as MNHEY and CDR2 as SVGEGT. The V gene end was trimmed by 6 bases and the J gene end by 1 base; junction bases not matched to a gene: 4. The CDR3 sequence is 14 residues long. For the CDR3, the DNA is TGTGCCAGCAGCCGCGACAGGGGCACAGATACGCAGTATTTT. Protein: CASSRDRGTDTQYF.

This clone was seen just once. The chain carries TRBV5-1 and TRBJ1-4; possibly TRBD1 for D (5 bases). Trimming removed 3 bases from V and 8 bases from J, with 14 bases in between. Germline CDR1 and CDR2: SGHRS and YFSETQ. This CDR3 spans 14 amino acids. CDR3 sequence reads: CASSWDSRGEKLFF. In DNA form, the CDR3 reads TGCGCCAGCAGCTGGGACTCGCGGGGGGAAAAACTGTTTTTT.

The chain carries TRBV9 and TRBJ1-2, with D perhaps matching TRBD1 (5 bases). Trimming shortened V by 2 bases and J by 7 bases, and 12 bases separated the two germline ends. This CDR3 has 13 residues. Germline-derived CDR1 and CDR2 are SGDLS and YYNGEE. The CDR3 sequence: CASSVPGNSGYTF. DNA for the CDR3: TGTGCCAGCAGCGTTCCAGGGAATTCTGGCTACACCTTC.

The chain employs TRBV2 and TRBJ1-3; D ambiguous. Germline V lookup: CDR1 SNHLY, CDR2 FYNNEI. V was pared by 3 bases and J by 2 bases, with 11 bases between. CDR3 length: 15 amino acids. This CDR3 is CASSEWVGAGNTIYF. In nucleotides, the CDR3 is TGTGCCAGCAGTGAGTGGGTCGGGGCTGGAAACACCATATATTTT.

The V gene is TRBV5-5, the J gene TRBJ2-1, with TRBD2 matching 13 bases. The V gene end was trimmed by 4 bases and the J gene end by 7 bases; junction bases not matched to a gene: 8. CDR3 length: 16 amino acids. Per germline, CDR1 SGHKS and CDR2 YYEKEE (reference sequence). CDR3 in DNA: TGTGCCAGCAGCCGGCGGACTAGCGGGAGTGGGAATGAGCAGTTCTTC. It encodes CASSRRTSGSGNEQFF.

This sequence joins TRBV5-8 and TRBJ1-4; the D gene is possibly TRBD1 (6 bases). V was clipped by 5 bases and J by 8 bases, with 16 bases between them. In germline, CDR1 is SGHTS, CDR2 YDEGEE. The CDR3 spans 14 residues. This CDR3 reads CASSPIPRGEKLFF. CDR3 bases: TGTGCCAGCAGTCCGATCCCCAGGGGAGAAAAACTGTTTTTT.

The sample holds a few counts of this clone. The chain links TRBV30 to TRBJ1-5; TRBD1 matches 7 bases. The ends lost 3 bases at V and 0 bases at J; junction bases unmatched: 2. Germline V gene data show CDR1 as GTSNPN and CDR2 as SVGIG (reference sequence). The CDR3 consists of 14 residues. CDR3 amino acids: CAWSGDSSNQPQHF. The CDR3 DNA sequence: TGTGCCTGGAGCGGGGACAGTAGCAATCAGCCCCAGCATTTT.

This sequence joins TRBV18 and TRBJ1-2, with TRBD1 matching 9 bases. The junction had 5 bases not matched to a gene; V was cut back by 3 bases and J by 6 bases. Germline V lookup: CDR1 KGHSH, CDR2 LQKENI. The CDR3 runs to 14 residues. CDR3 in amino acids: CASSPLTGGDGYTF. The CDR3 coding sequence is TGTGCCAGCTCACCTCTCACAGGGGGCGATGGCTACACCTTC.

DNA of the CDR3: TGCGCCAGCAGCTTGGACGGCTCGCGGGAAAAACTGTTTTTT. Translating gives CASSLDGSREKLFF. The chain employs TRBV5-1 and TRBJ1-4; D remains ambiguous. This CDR3 is built from 14 residues. Trimming shortened V by 0 bases and J by 8 bases, and 11 bases separated the two germline ends. The V gene's germline CDR1 is SGHRS and CDR2 YFSETQ.

V gene TRBV24-1 combines with J gene TRBJ2-1, with 7 bases matching TRBD2. The CDR3 is 13 residues long. Germline trimming cut 9 bases from V and 6 bases from J; bases unmatched to any gene: 7. Germline-derived CDR1 and CDR2 are KGHDR and SFDVKD. The CDR3 loop is CATWEGLGNEQFF. CDR3 nucleotides: TGTGCCACCTGGGAGGGGCTAGGCAATGAGCAGTTCTTC.

This clone has a single count. The CDR3 here is CASSLFPDSKNIQYF. In nucleotides, the CDR3 is TGTGCCAGCAGCTTATTTCCGGACAGTAAAAACATTCAGTACTTC. The chain has TRBV7-9 and TRBJ2-4; the D gene is possibly TRBD1 (6 bases). The V gene's germline CDR1 is SEHNR and CDR2 FQNEAQ (reference sequence). This CDR3 is 15 amino acids long. V lost 2 bases, J lost 4 bases, and 12 bases lay in between.

V gene TRBV12-5 combines with J gene TRBJ2-5; the D is unclear. Looked up from germline, CDR1 is LGHNT and CDR2 is FRNRAP. Trimming removed 7 bases at V and 3 bases at J, with 6 bases between. This CDR3 is 11 amino acids long. In DNA, the CDR3 is TGTGCTAGTGCCATAGAAGAGACCCAGTACTTC. Its protein is CASAIEETQYF.

The rearrangement joins TRBV5-1 to TRBJ2-3; D not resolved. This CDR3 region has 15 residues. V dropped 2 bases and J dropped 4 bases, with 14 bases sitting between them. Germline V CDR1 and CDR2: SGHRS, YFSETQ. The CDR3 sequence: CASSLATSLPDTQYF. In DNA, the CDR3 is TGCGCCAGCAGCTTAGCGACTTCCCTACCAGATACGCAGTATTTT.

This rearrangement joins TRBV19 to TRBJ2-7; 11 bases are a match to TRBD1. V gave up 8 bases and J gave up 5 bases; unmatched junction bases: 8. CDR1 is LNHDA and CDR2 is SQIVND in the germline V gene (reference sequence). The CDR3 has 14 residues. This CDR3 is CASGMRDRGNEQYF. CDR3 bases: TGTGCCAGTGGCATGAGGGACAGGGGGAACGAGCAGTACTTC. Complete variable domain (other parts from reference TRBV19 and TRBJ2-7): DGGITQSPKYLFRKEGQNVTLSCEQNLNHDAMYWYRQDPGQGLRLIYYSQIVNDFQKGDIAEGYSVSREKKESFPLTVTSAQKNPTAFYLCASGMRDRGNEQYFGPGTRLTVT.

The J gene is TRBJ1-1, the V gene TRBV29-1; D is possibly TRBD1 (5 bases). Trimming took off 5 bases at V and 1 base at J, with 11 bases between the two ends. Germline loops: CDR1 SQVTM, CDR2 ANQGSEA. The CDR3 is made up of 13 amino acids. CDR3 loop: CSVLIGGNTEAFF. CDR3 in DNA: TGCAGCGTTCTGATCGGGGGGAACACTGAAGCTTTCTTT.

The chain uses TRBV27 and TRBJ1-1; TRBD1 is a possible D gene (5 bases). The CDR3 is made up of 16 amino acids. V dropped 0 bases and J dropped 5 bases, with 16 bases sitting between them. Germline V lookup: CDR1 MNHEY, CDR2 SMNVEV (reference sequence). For the CDR3, the DNA is TGTGCCAGCAGTTTATCGGGGCCCTCTTTGAGTACTGAAGCTTTCTTT. Protein product: CASSLSGPSLSTEAFF.